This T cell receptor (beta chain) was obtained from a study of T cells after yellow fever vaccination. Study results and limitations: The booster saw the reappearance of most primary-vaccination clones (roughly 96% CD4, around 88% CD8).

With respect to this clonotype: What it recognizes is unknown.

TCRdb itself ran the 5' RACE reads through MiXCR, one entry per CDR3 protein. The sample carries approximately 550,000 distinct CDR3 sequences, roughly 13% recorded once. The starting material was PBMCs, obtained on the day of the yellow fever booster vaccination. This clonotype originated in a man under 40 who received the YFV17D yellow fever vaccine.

CDR3: CSASKDIGYTF. CDR3 in DNA: TGCAGTGCTAGTAAGGACATAGGCTACACCTTC. The chain recombines TRBV20-1 with TRBJ1-2; weak D call: TRBD1 (5 bases). The V gene's germline CDR1 is DFQATT and CDR2 SNEGSKA (reference sequence). The CDR3 spans 11 residues. The V end lost 3 bases, the J end lost 8 bases, and 10 bases lay between the germline ends.